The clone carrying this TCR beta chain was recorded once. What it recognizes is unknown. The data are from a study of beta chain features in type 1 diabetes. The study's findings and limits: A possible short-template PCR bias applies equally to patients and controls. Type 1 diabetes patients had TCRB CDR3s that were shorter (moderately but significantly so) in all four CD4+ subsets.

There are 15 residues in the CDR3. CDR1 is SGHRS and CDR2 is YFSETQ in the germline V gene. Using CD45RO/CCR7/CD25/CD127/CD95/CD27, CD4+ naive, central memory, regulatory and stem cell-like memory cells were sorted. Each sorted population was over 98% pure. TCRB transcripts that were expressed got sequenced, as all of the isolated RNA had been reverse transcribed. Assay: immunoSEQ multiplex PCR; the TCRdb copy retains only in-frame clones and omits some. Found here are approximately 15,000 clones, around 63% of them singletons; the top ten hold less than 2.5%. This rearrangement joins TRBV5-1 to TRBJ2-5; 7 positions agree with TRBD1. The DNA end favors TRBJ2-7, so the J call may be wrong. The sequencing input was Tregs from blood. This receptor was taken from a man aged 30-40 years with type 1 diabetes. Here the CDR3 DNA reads TGCGCCAGCAGATTTTCGGCCGGGACAGCCTACGAGCAGTACTTC. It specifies CASRFSAGTAYEQYF.